The 15 T cell receptor beta chains below were found in one sample sequenced in a study of T cells in Graves' hyperthyroidism and ophthalmopathy. What was amplified from RNA transcripts were TCR beta CDR3 regions. A first-round RT-PCR of the TCR CDR3 used the HTBI primer set. From the multiplex PCR reads, TCRdb called clonotypes with MiXCR, one entry per CDR3 protein. The sample records fewer than 800,000 distinct CDR3 sequences, around 15% being singletons. Material for sequencing was blood. These receptors came from a man in his late teens or twenties with Graves' hyperthyroidism.

This sequence joins TRBV12-3 or TRBV12-4 and TRBJ2-2; 8 positions agree with TRBD1. The CDR3 is 13 residues long. J gave up 6 bases and V 6 bases, and 3 bases lay outside the gene matches. This CDR3 is CASRFRGPGELFF. DNA of the CDR3: TGTGCCAGCAGATTCAGGGGGCCCGGGGAGCTGTTTTTT.

The V and J genes are TRBV7-3 and TRBJ1-5; D is uncertain. The V gene's germline CDR1 is SGHTA and CDR2 FQGTGA. This CDR3 is 15 amino acids long. Trimming cost V 2 bases and J 0 bases, with 8 bases left between them. Written as DNA, the CDR3 is TGTGCCAGCAGCTTACCGTCAATTAGCAATCAGCCCCAGCATTTT. Protein sequence: CASSLPSISNQPQHF.

This clonotype is a singleton in its sample. Germline is not matched at one junction end, which may reflect a read error. The chain combines TRBV7-7 with TRBJ2-1, with 9 bases matching TRBD2. CDR3 size: 18 residues. Germline-derived CDR1 and CDR2 are SSHAT and FNYEAQ (reference sequence). The DNA of the CDR3 is TGTGCTAGCAGCCCTGTGGCGGGAGGGCCAAGCGACTACAATGAGCAGTTCTTC. This encodes CASSPVAGGPSDYNEQFF.

This clonotype was seen more than once but under ten times. This chain joins TRBV7-3 and TRBJ1-6; D is unclear. V dropped 2 bases and J dropped 7 bases, with 9 bases sitting between them. The germline gives CDR1 SGHTA, CDR2 FQGTGA. The CDR3 length is 14 residues. The CDR3 DNA follows: TGTGCCAGCAGCTTACTGTTTGTGAATTCACCCCTCCACTTT. This translates into CASSLLFVNSPLHF.

The chain employs TRBV27 and TRBJ2-1; D possibly corresponds to TRBD2 (6 bases). Germline V gene data show CDR1 as MNHEY and CDR2 as SMNVEV (reference sequence). The V and J ends lost 2 bases and 7 bases respectively, with 12 bases between them. The CDR3 extends over 14 amino acids. This chain's CDR3 is CASSLGTFGNEQFF. The CDR3 nucleotides read TGTGCCAGCAGTTTAGGGACTTTCGGGAATGAGCAGTTCTTC.

This clonotype was recorded many times. The chain combines TRBV27 with TRBJ2-3; the D is unclear. Trimming cost V 2 bases and J 6 bases, with 12 bases left between them. CDR1 is MNHEY, CDR2 SMNVEV, per germline (reference sequence). CDR3 size: 14 residues. CDR3 DNA: TGTGCCAGCAGTTTAGACGCTGTCCGGGATACGCAGTATTTT. As protein: CASSLDAVRDTQYF.

There are many counts of this clonotype. V gene TRBV27 combines with J gene TRBJ1-2; D is unresolved. V lost 3 bases and J lost 8, with 13 bases in between. Germline V CDR1 and CDR2: MNHEY, SMNVEV (reference sequence). This CDR3 is built from 13 residues. The CDR3 protein is CASSFRTGRGYTF. CDR3 in DNA: TGTGCCAGCAGTTTCCGGACTGGGCGCGGCTACACCTTC.

The rearrangement joins TRBV15 to TRBJ2-1; maybe TRBD2 (5 bases). CDR3 size: 15 residues. The germline V gene encodes CDR1 LNHNV and CDR2 YYDKDF (reference sequence). Deletions cut 0 bases from V and 4 bases from J, with 10 bases between. Here the CDR3 reads CATSRDQRTYNEQFF. The CDR3 DNA follows: TGTGCCACCAGCAGAGATCAAAGGACTTACAATGAGCAGTTCTTC.

The sample holds many counts of this clonotype. J is TRBJ2-7 and V is TRBV20-1; TRBD1 agrees at 7 bases. Trimming at V came to 1 base and at J to 3 bases, leaving 3 bases not matched to a gene. This CDR3 has 13 amino acids. Germline CDR1 DFQATT, CDR2 SNEGSKA (reference sequence). The CDR3 coding sequence is TGCAGTGCTAGAGCTGGACAGGACTACGAGCAGTACTTC. It is translated as CSARAGQDYEQYF.

This clonotype was recorded a few times. V usage is TRBV29-1 and J usage is TRBJ1-2; 9 nucleotides agree with TRBD1. The CDR3 runs to 15 residues. Trimming took 6 bases from V and 1 from J; bases not matched to a gene: 9. Germline V gene data show CDR1 as SQVTM and CDR2 as ANQGSEA. The CDR3 coding sequence is TGCAGCGTCCCCCGGGACAGGGCCGATAACTATGGCTACACCTTC. Translating gives CSVPRDRADNYGYTF.

This clonotype has a count of ten or more. This sequence joins TRBV12-3 or TRBV12-4 and TRBJ1-5; the D gene is possibly TRBD1 (6 bases). V was clipped by 7 bases and J by 7 bases, with 17 bases between them. There are 14 residues in the CDR3. In nucleotides, the CDR3 is TGTGCCAGCACCCTGGGGGGGGGGACACAGCCCCAGCATTTT. Amino acids: CASTLGGGTQPQHF.

In this sample, this clonotype turned up many times. The chain couples TRBV2 to TRBJ1-4; D is ambiguous. V dropped 7 bases and J dropped 3 bases, with 12 bases sitting between them. The germline gives CDR1 SNHLY, CDR2 FYNNEI. The CDR3 has 14 residues. The CDR3 DNA follows: TGTGCCAGCAACTGGGATTCGGCTAATGAAAAACTGTTTTTT. Its translation is CASNWDSANEKLFF.

The V gene is TRBV7-2, the J gene TRBJ2-5; 8 bases agree with TRBD2. Germline-derived CDR1 and CDR2 are SGHTA and FQGNSA. V shed 5 bases and J 3 bases; nucleotides not matched to a gene: 2. CDR3 length equals 13 residues. The CDR3 sequence is CASSGTREETQYF. CDR3 nucleotide sequence: TGTGCCAGCAGCGGGACTAGGGAAGAGACCCAGTACTTC.

This clonotype was seen at least ten times. J is TRBJ2-3 and V is TRBV27; a weak D match, TRBD2 (5 bases). Germline lookup yields CDR1 MNHEY and CDR2 SMNVEV (reference sequence). V was pared by 10 bases and J by 0 bases, with 11 bases between. The CDR3 totals 13 residues. CDR3 coding DNA: TGTGCCACAAAGCGGACTAGCACAGATACGCAGTATTTT. Translated: CATKRTSTDTQYF.

The chain combines TRBV25-1 with TRBJ2-1; TRBD1 matches at 7 bases. CDR3 length: 13 residues. Trimming at V came to 7 bases and at J to 4 bases, leaving 4 bases not matched to a gene. CDR1 and CDR2 from the germline V gene are MGHDK and SYGVNS. The CDR3, as DNA: TGTGCCAGCAAAGACAGGGAGTACAATGAGCAGTTCTTC. The encoded protein is CASKDREYNEQFF.